This T cell receptor (beta chain) was sequenced during a study of molecular identifiers for immune sequencing clone quantification. This clonotype was counted between two and nine times. The CDR3 is 15 amino acids. Trimming cost V 5 bases and J 1 base; bases outside gene matches: 3. In germline, CDR1 is MNHEY, CDR2 SVGEGT. CD8+CD4-CCR7+CD45RA+ cells were sorted as naive CD8 T cells. TCRdb re-called the PCR reads with MiXCR, one entry per CDR3 protein. In the table there are about 320,000 distinct CDR3 sequences, about 23% of which are singletons. This sequence originates from a human donor in good health. Some libraries in this study had Jurkat cell RNA spiked in. The chain couples TRBV6-2 or TRBV6-3 to TRBJ2-5, with TRBD2 matching 11 bases. The sample comprised naive CD8+ T cells from blood, with Jurkat cell RNA spiked in. Indicated subset: FACS-sorted CD8+CD4-CCR7+CD45RA+ naive T cells. The CDR3, as DNA: TGTGCCAGCAGTACGGGACTAGCGGTCCAAGAGACCCAGTACTTC. Protein product: CASSTGLAVQETQYF.